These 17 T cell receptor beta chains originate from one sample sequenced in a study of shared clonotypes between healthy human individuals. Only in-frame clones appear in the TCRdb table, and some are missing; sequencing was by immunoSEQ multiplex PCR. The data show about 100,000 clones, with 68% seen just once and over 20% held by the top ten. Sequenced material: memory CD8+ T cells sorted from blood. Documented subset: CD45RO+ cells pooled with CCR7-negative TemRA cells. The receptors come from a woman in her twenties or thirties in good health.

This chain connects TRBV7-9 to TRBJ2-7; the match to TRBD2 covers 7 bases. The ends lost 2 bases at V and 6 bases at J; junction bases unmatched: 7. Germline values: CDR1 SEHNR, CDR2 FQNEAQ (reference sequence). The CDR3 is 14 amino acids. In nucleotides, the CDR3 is TGTGCCAGCAGCTTATCGGGACTAACGGGCGAGCAGTACTTC. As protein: CASSLSGLTGEQYF.

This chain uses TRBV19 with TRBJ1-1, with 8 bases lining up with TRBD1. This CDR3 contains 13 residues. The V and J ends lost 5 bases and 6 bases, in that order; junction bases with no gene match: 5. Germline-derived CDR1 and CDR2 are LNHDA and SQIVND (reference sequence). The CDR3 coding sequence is TGTGCCAGTAGTCTACAGGGGGAGGCTGAAGCTTTCTTT. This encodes CASSLQGEAEAFF.

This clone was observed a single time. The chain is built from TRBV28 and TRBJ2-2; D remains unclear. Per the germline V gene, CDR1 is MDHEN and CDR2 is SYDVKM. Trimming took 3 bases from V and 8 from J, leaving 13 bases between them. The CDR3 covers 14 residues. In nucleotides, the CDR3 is TGTGCCAGCAGTTTGATAACCCGGGTGGGGGAGCTGTTTTTT. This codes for CASSLITRVGELFF. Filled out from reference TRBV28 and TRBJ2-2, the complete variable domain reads DVKVTQSSRYLVKRTGEKVFLECVQDMDHENMFWYRQDPGLGLRLIYFSYDVKMKEKGDIPEGYSVSREKKERFSLILESASTNQTSMYLCASSLITRVGELFFGEGSRLTVL.

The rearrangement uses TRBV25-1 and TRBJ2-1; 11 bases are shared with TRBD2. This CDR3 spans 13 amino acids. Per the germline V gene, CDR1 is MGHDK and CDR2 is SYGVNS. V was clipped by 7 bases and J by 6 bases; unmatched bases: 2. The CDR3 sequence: CASTTSGGNEQFF. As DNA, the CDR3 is TGTGCCAGCACTACTAGCGGGGGCAATGAGCAGTTCTTC. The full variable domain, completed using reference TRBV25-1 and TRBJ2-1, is EADIYQTPRYLVIGTGKKITLECSQTMGHDKMYWYQQDPGMELHLIHYSYGVNSTEKGDLSSESTVSRIRTEHFPLTLESARPSHTSQYLCASTTSGGNEQFFGPGTRLTVL.

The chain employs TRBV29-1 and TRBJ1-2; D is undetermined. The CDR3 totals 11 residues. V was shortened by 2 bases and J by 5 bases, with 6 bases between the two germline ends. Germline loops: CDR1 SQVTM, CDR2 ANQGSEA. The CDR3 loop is CSVERPYGYTF. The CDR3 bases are TGCAGCGTTGAAAGGCCTTATGGCTACACCTTC.

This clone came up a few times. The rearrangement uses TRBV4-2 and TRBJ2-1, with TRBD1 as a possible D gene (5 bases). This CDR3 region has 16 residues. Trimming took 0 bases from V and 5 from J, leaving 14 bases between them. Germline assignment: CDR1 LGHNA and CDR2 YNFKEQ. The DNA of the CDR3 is TGTGCCAGCAGCCAAGAATCGTTAGAGACAGACAATGAGCAGTTCTTC. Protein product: CASSQESLETDNEQFF.

The CDR3 DNA follows: TGCGCCAGCAGCCTAGACCCGGCTTTTGGGGAGCAGTACTTC. Its translation: CASSLDPAFGEQYF. The genes are TRBV4-1 and TRBJ2-7; D is ambiguous. Trimming took off 4 bases at V and 7 bases at J, with 17 bases between the two ends. The CDR3 is 14 amino acids. Germline loops: CDR1 MGHRA, CDR2 YSYEKL.

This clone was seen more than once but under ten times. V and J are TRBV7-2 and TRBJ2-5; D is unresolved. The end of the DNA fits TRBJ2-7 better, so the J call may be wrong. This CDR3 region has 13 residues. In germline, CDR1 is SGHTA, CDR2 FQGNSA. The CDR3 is CASSLGIAYEQYF. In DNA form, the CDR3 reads TGTGCCAGCAGCTTAGGCATCGCCTACGAGCAGTACTTC.

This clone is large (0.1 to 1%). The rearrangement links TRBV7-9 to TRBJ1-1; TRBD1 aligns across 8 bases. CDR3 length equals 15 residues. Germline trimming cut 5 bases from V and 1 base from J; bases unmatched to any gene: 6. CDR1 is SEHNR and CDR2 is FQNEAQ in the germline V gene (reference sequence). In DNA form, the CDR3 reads TGTGCCAGCAGCCCAGGACAGGGATGGAACACTGAAGCTTTCTTT. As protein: CASSPGQGWNTEAFF.

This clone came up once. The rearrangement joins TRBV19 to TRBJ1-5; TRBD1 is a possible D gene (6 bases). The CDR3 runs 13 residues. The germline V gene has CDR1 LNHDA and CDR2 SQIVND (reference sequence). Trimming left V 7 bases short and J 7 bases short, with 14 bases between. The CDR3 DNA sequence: TGTGCCAGTATCTCAGCGGGGGGCCAGCCCCAGCATTTT. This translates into CASISAGGQPQHF. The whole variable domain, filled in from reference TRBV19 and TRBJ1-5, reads DGGITQSPKYLFRKEGQNVTLSCEQNLNHDAMYWYRQDPGQGLRLIYYSQIVNDFQKGDIAEGYSVSREKKESFPLTVTSAQKNPTAFYLCASISAGGQPQHFGDGTRLSIL.

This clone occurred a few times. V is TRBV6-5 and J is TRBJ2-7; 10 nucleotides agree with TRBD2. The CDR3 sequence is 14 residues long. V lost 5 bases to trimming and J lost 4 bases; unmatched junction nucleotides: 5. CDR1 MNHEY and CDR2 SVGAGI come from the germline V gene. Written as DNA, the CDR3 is TGTGCCAGCAGTGCTATAGCGGGAGGATACGAGCAGTACTTC. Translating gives CASSAIAGGYEQYF.

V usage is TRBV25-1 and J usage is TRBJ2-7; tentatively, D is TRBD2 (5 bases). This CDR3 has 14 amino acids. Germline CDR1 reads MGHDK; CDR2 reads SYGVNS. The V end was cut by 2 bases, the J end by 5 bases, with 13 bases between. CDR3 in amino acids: CASSEGGRLHEQYF. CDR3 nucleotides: TGTGCCAGCAGTGAAGGAGGCAGGTTGCACGAGCAGTACTTC.

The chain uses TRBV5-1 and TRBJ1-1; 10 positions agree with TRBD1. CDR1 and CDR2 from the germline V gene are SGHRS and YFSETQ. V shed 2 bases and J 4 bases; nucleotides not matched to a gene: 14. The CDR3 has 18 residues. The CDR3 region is CASSFYGTGVYASTEAFF. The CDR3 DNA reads TGCGCCAGCAGCTTCTACGGGACAGGGGTTTATGCGAGCACTGAAGCTTTCTTT.

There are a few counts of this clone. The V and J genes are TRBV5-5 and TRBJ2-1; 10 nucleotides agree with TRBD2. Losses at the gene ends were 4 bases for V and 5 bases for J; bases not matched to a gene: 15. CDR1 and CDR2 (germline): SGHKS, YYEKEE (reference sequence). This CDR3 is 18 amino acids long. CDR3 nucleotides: TGTGCCAGCAGCCTCTGGGGTCTAGCGGGAGTTATGGACAATGAGCAGTTCTTC. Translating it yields CASSLWGLAGVMDNEQFF.

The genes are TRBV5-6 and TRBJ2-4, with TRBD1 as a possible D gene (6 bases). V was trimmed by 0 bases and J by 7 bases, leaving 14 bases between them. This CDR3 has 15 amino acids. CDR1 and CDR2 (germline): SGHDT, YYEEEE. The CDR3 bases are TGTGCCAGCAGCTTGGCCACAGGGCTCAGCAACATTCAGTACTTC. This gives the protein CASSLATGLSNIQYF.

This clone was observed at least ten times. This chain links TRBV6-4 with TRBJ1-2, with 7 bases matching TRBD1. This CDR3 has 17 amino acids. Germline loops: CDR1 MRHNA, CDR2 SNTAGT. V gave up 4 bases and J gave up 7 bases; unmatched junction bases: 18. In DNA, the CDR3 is TGTGCCAGCAGTGTCGCGGCCGAAACAGGGGCCGTCAGTGGCTACACCTTC. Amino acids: CASSVAAETGAVSGYTF.

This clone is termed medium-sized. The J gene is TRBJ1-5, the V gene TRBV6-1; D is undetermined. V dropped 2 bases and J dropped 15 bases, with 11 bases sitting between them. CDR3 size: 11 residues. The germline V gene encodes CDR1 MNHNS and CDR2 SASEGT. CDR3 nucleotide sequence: TGTGCCAGCAGTGAAACTCCCTTTTCGCATTTT. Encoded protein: CASSETPFSHF.